Included here is one T cell receptor beta chain sequence, with context. Its antigen target is currently unknown. Per-base qualities were not stored, and no clone one base away is much larger. These data are taken from a study of T cell responses to AZD1222 COVID-19 vaccine (dated by TCRdb to 2020 to 2022). Context from the whole study: AZD1222 recipients whose second dose came at about 4 weeks and those whose second dose came at about 12 weeks were combined into one group, since spike-specific TCR depth and breadth did not differ between the two schedules. TCR sequencing covered over 230 trial participants: 200 to 220 given two doses of AZD1222 and 26 given two doses of MenACWY control vaccine. Trial participants were enrolled by age into 18-55, 56-69 and 70-plus year subgroups, with roughly 160, 29 and 62 TCR-sequenced participants respectively.

Deletion took 5 bases off V and 1 base off J, with a span of 5 bases between the germline ends. Including the terminal cysteine and phenylalanine, the CDR3 comprises 12 residues. Of the read, only the CDR3 DNA is kept; its 36 bases are in frame from base 1. The germline V gene (reference sequence) specifies SEHNR as CDR1 and FQNEAQ as CDR2. This sample's time point label indicates: baseline before first vaccination. Vaccinee samples came from UK trials COV001 and COV002, including a single-blind randomized controlled phase 2/3 trial of AZD1222 (ChAdOx1 nCoV-19) in healthy adults. For TCRbeta chain sequencing, PBMC samples from trial participants were taken at day 0 and at day 28 after the second dose. Findings and caveats that apply to the study as a whole: In the small 56-69-year group, the increase in depth fell short of significance, most likely because of low power. A significant rise in spike-specific TCR breadth and depth was observed after two AZD1222 doses relative to day 0 and relative to MenACWY recipients. Most participants were white British and females outnumbered males, and the authors suggested that clonal diversity may have been underestimated. Because no samples from the day 14 peak response were available, repertoires could be characterized only after the peak T cell response. Conclusions about previously exposed vaccinees are limited because only six or seven AZD1222 recipients were SARS-CoV-2 seropositive at baseline. Nearly half of unique spike-specific TCRs reportedly recognized epitopes outside regions mutated in the B.1.351 and B.1.1.7 variants. Vaccine-associated CD4 TCRs spanned the whole spike protein, with dominant responses in regions 160-218 and 743-854.

The CDR3 regions of human TCRbeta chains were analyzed by immunosequencing. In the source study's methods: TCRs in the repertoires were matched against a reference library of SARS-CoV-2-specific TCRs that had been generated with the MIRA antigen-specificity platform. Breadth was defined as the fraction of unique TCRs that were SARS-CoV-2-associated, and depth was defined as the fraction of total T cells that were SARS-CoV-2-associated. Using the MIRA data, each spike-specific TCR was mapped to the spike region that the TCR reacts to and placed in a CD4 or CD8 class. Log10-transformed breadth and depth values were compared by one-way ANOVA with Sidak's multiple comparisons tests. Sourced from immuneACCESS, this table was stored by TCRdb with only in-frame sequences that have V and J called. A share of the clones is absent; for the studies checked, an unresolved V gene accounts for under half, and the remainder has no known explanation. Clonal size and the V and J genes are those of that table, whereas D and trimming came from the DNA. The sample table lists about 140,000 clones, 91% of them with a count of one. The top ten clonotypes cover around 2.7% of the sample.

The TCR comes from an adult in good health. The sequenced sample was peripheral blood, obtained on day 0 of AZD1222 vaccination. The chain joins TRBV7-9 to TRBJ1-1, with the D gene not confidently named. The nucleotide sequence is TGTGCCAGCAGCACCCCGAACACTGAAGCTTTCTTT. This sequence encodes CASSTPNTEAFF.